This is a list of T cell receptor beta chains from one sample in a study of blood T cell repertoires in COVID-19. Data came from immunoSEQ multiplex PCR; TCRdb stores just in-frame clones and leaves some out. In the table there are around 230,000 clones, roughly 85% of which are singletons. Specimen: PBMCs or T cells enriched from blood (not recorded which). The receptors here all came from a woman aged 40 to 50 with acute COVID-19. Both conserved end residues are part of each CDR3. The order of the fields is clone size, J gene, D gene, V gene, CDR3 DNA, CDR3 protein. The D gene is left open where the match is weak. Expanded clones get a size class; other rows say once, few or many, or leave the size out.

>.|TRBJ1-5|.|TRBV27
TGTGCCAGCAGTCGTCGGCCAGGGGACGATCAGCCCCAGCATTTT
CASSRRPGDDQPQHF
>.|TRBJ2-2|.|TRBV10-3
TGTGCCATCAGTGAGACTTCAACCGGGGAGCTGTTTTTT
CAISETSTGELFF
>few|TRBJ1-3|.|TRBV30
TGTGCCTGGAGTGTACAGGTTGGAAACACCATATATTTT
CAWSVQVGNTIYF
>.|TRBJ2-1|TRBD2|TRBV19
TGTGCCAGTGGATTGACTAGCGGGATTTACAATGAGCAGTTCTTC
CASGLTSGIYNEQFF
>.|TRBJ1-2|.|TRBV11-2
TGTGCCAGCAGCGGGTCGACAGAGAGACCTAACTATGGCTACACCTTC
CASSGSTERPNYGYTF
>.|TRBJ1-2|TRBD1|TRBV25-1
TGTGCCAGCAGTGAAGACAGGGGGGGGACAGTGAACTATGGCTACACCTTC
CASSEDRGGTVNYGYTF
>.|TRBJ1-2|.|TRBV19
TGTGCCAGTAGTTCAACGCCGGGGGGCTCTTATCATGGCTACACCTTC
CASSSTPGGSYHGYTF
>.|TRBJ1-1|.|TRBV6-2/TRBV6-3
TGTGCCAGCAGGTACCTACTAGTCTCTGAAGCTTTCTTT
CASRYLLVSEAFF
>.|TRBJ1-5|.|TRBV4-3
TGCGCCAGCAGCCAAGATTGGCAGGGCAATCAGCCCCAGCATTTT
CASSQDWQGNQPQHF
>.|TRBJ1-1|.|TRBV5-1
TGCGCCAGCAGCTTGGAGGTTCCGGCAGGGTATATGAACACTGAAGCTTTCTTT
CASSLEVPAGYMNTEAFF
>.|TRBJ1-1|TRBD1|TRBV9
TGTGCCAGCAGCGAAACAGGGGGCGTTTTTTACACTGAAGCTTTCTTT
CASSETGGVFYTEAFF
>.|TRBJ1-2|TRBD1|TRBV11-2
TGTGCCAGCAGCTTAGGACAGGGGGTCGGCTACACCTTC
CASSLGQGVGYTF
>.|TRBJ1-2|.|TRBV7-9
TGTGCCAGCAGCTTAGAAGCGGGGAAAGGAGGCTACACCTTC
CASSLEAGKGGYTF
>.|TRBJ1-1|.|TRBV11-1
TGTGCCAGCAGCCCTCCTGGCGGGGTGGCCACTGAAGCTTTCTTT
CASSPPGGVATEAFF
>.|TRBJ2-1|.|TRBV24-1
TGTGCCACCAGTTACAGGGGGGGCACCTACAATGAGCAGTTCTTC
CATSYRGGTYNEQFF
>.|TRBJ1-2|TRBD1|TRBV6-5
TGTGCCAGCGGATATCCGGGTCCAGGGGGCTCTGGCTACACCTTC
CASGYPGPGGSGYTF
>.|TRBJ1-2|.|TRBV6-6
TGTGCCACTAACCAGGGAAACTATGGCTACACCTTC
CATNQGNYGYTF
>.|TRBJ2-2|TRBD2|TRBV28
TGTGCCAGCAGTCCACCGGGACTACGAAGCCTCACCGGGGAGCTGTTTTTT
CASSPPGLRSLTGELFF
>.|TRBJ1-1|.|TRBV29-1
TGCAGCGTTGTCAGGGCCACCCAAGCTTTCTTT
CSVVRATQAFF
>.|TRBJ2-1|.|TRBV7-9
TGTGCCACCACAACAGGGAGCTCCTACAATGAGCAGTTCTTC
CATTTGSSYNEQFF
>.|TRBJ2-5|TRBD2|TRBV6-2/TRBV6-3
TGTGCCAGCAGTGCACTAGCGGGGGGACGGTACCAAGAGACCCAGTACTTC
CASSALAGGRYQETQYF
>.|TRBJ2-2|TRBD1|TRBV19
TGTGCCAGTAGACAGACAGGGGGGGACACCGGGGAGCTGTTTTTT
CASRQTGGDTGELFF
>.|TRBJ1-1|TRBD1|TRBV6-1
TGTGCCAGCAGTGAGCAGGGGGACACTGAAGCTTTCTTT
CASSEQGDTEAFF
>.|TRBJ2-1|TRBD2|TRBV11-1
TGTGCCAGCAGCTTAGTAGAACTAGCGGGGGACAATGAGCAGTTCTTC
CASSLVELAGDNEQFF
>.|TRBJ1-3|.|TRBV6-5
TGTGCCAGTAACTCTGGAAACACCATATATTTT
CASNSGNTIYF
>.|TRBJ1-1|.|TRBV5-6
TGTGCCAGCAGTTCTACAGGGAGGGACACTGAAGCTTTCTTT
CASSSTGRDTEAFF
>.|TRBJ1-1|.|TRBV24-1
TGTGCCACCAGTGGCTCGACTTCTGAAGCTTTCTTT
CATSGSTSEAFF
>.|TRBJ1-3|.|TRBV19
TGTGCCAGTAGGACCACGCAGGGTGGAAACACCATATATTTT
CASRTTQGGNTIYF